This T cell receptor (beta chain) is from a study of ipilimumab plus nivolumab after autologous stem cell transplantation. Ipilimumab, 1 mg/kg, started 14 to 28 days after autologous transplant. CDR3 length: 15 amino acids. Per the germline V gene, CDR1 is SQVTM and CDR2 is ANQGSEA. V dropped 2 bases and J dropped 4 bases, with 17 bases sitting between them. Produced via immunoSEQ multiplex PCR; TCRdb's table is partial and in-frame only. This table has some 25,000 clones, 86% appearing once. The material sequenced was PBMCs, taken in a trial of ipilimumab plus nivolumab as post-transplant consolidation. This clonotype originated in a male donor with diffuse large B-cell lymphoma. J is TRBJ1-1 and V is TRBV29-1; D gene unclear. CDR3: CSVEIGLNRPTEAFF. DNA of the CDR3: TGCAGCGTTGAAATAGGGCTCAATAGACCCACTGAAGCTTTCTTT.